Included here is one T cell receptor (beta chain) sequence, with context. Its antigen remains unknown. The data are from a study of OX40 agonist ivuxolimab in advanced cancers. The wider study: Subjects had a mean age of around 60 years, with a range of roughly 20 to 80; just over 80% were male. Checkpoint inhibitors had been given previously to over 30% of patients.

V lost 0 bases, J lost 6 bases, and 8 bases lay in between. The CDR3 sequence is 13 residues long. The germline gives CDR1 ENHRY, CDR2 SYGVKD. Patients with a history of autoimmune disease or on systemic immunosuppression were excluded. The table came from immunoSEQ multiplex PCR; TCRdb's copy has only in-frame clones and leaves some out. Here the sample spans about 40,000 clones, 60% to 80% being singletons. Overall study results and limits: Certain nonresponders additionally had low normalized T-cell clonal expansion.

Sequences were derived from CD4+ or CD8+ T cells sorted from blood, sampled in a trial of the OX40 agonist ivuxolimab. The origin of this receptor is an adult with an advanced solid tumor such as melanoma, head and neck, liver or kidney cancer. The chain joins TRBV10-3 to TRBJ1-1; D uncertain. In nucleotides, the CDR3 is TGTGCCATCAGTGAGTCGAGGGCAGCTGAAGCTTTCTTT. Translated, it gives CAISESRAAEAFF.